This TCR beta chain was recovered during a study of blood T cell repertoires in COVID-19 (TCRdb year 2020). For context, the study as a whole: The collaborator samples originated in the United States, Italy and Spain and spanned the acute and convalescent phases of COVID-19. The material from the prospective study consisted of cDNA or gDNA derived from T cells, B-cell-depleted T cells, or PBMCs. Subjects who had been exposed to COVID-19, were actively infected with it, or had recovered from it provided the deeply sampled blood TCRbeta repertoires that made up the dataset. The repertoires were released in a freely available public database intended as a resource for research on the immune response to SARS-CoV-2. The samples were drawn from two sources: the first 160 participants of the ongoing ImmuneRACE study, and 950 to 1,500 subjects contributed by 6 global collaborators. Sample metadata almost always included a de-identified subject ID, COVID-19 status, age in years and sex. Where HLA class I and class II types were available, the types were taken from metadata supplied by the sample provider, not from assay-based typing.

Collaborating institutions collected whole blood in K2EDTA tubes following their own protocols. For TCRbeta analysis, collaborator samples were shipped as frozen whole blood, as isolated PBMCs, or as DNA extracted from either sample type. CDR3 length: 17 amino acids, cysteine to phenylalanine. Only CDR3 DNA is held: 51 bases, read in frame from base 1. CDR1 and CDR2 were assigned from the germline V gene as SGHTA and FQGNSA. V is pruned by 1 base and J by 6 bases, leaving 12 bases of the junction without a gene match. The immunoSEQ Assay, a bias-controlled multiplex PCR, was used to amplify TCRbeta CDR3 regions from genomic DNA. Under the source paper's analysis protocol: Nucleated cell counts per sample were estimated from amplification of reference gene primers within the assay. Sequence reads were collapsed and filtered to measure the absolute abundance of every unique TCRbeta CDR3 rearrangement. Productive Simpson clonality was computed per sample as the square root of Simpson's diversity index over productive rearrangements. In its TCRdb copy, this immuneACCESS table keeps in-frame sequences only and misses some clones. Where compared with another copy, unresolved V genes explain less than half of these, and the others have no known cause. The V and J calls and clone size are taken from that table; D and trimming were inferred from the DNA. Present in this sample are a few hundred thousand clones, 80% to 90% of which were seen just once. Over 3.5% of the sample comes from the top ten.

Overall study outcomes, separate from this receptor: The quantity of clinical and demographic metadata differed by source and by participant and was supplied without curation.

Details on this clone: Its specific antigen is unknown. Base qualities are not recorded, but no much larger clone differs from it by a single base.

The TCR was taken from a woman in her forties with acute or convalescent COVID-19. Sequences were obtained from peripheral blood. Rearrangement joined TRBV7-2 to TRBJ2-3; 8 bases in the middle match TRBD2. The nucleotide sequence is TGTGCCAGCAGCTTAGTACGTGCGGTGCGGGGGGTGGATACGCAGTATTTT. Translated, this gives CASSLVRAVRGVDTQYF.